Here is one T cell receptor (beta chain) with its context. Its antigen is as yet unknown. The sample belongs to a study of OX40 agonist ivuxolimab in advanced cancers. As for the study in general: Hepatocellular carcinoma, melanoma, renal cell or head and neck cancer occurred in dose-escalation patients. The group had a mean age of about 64 years, ranged from about 20 to 90, and was 82.7% male.

Method: immunoSEQ multiplex PCR; TCRdb's copy keeps in-frame clones and lacks some. The repertoire holds about 83,000 clones, around 84% seen once, with approximately 1.7% in the top ten. This CDR3 contains 14 residues. Germline assignment: CDR1 MDHEN and CDR2 SYDVKM. V lost 3 bases, J lost 8 bases, and 13 bases lay in between. Study-level points and caveats: The study found that CD8+ T cells averaged more expanded clones than CD4+.

This receptor was obtained from an adult with an advanced solid tumor such as melanoma, head and neck, liver or kidney cancer. V gene TRBV28 combines with J gene TRBJ1-4, with D possibly matching TRBD1 (5 bases). The input for sequencing was CD4+ or CD8+ T cells sorted from blood, taken in a trial of the OX40 agonist ivuxolimab. This chain's CDR3 is CASSLAGWGEKLFF. The CDR3 DNA reads TGTGCCAGCAGTTTGGCAGGGTGGGGCGAAAAACTGTTTTTT.